This is a list of T cell receptor beta chains from one sample in a study of blood T cells in healthy people across ages. One entry per CDR3 protein, called by TCRdb with MiXCR from the 5' RACE reads. Of approximately 800,000 distinct CDR3 sequences in the sample, roughly 25% were seen once. This sample also belongs to another study, concerning T cells of mothers and their children.

Input material: blood. These receptor sequences come from a boy aged 5-17 years in good health. CDR3s include the opening cysteine and the closing phenylalanine or tryptophan. Each record gives: J gene, D gene, CDR3 length, clone size, V gene, CDR3 DNA, CDR3 protein. The D gene is left open where the match is weak. For some rows the clone size is stated as once, few or many, or as a class when expanded; others skip it.

J gene: TRBJ1-2
D gene: TRBD1
CDR3 length: 14
clone size: -
V gene: TRBV20-1
CDR3 DNA: TGCAGTGCTAGAGACCCGGACAGGGGAATTGGCTACACCTTC
CDR3 protein: CSARDPDRGIGYTF

J gene: TRBJ2-3
D gene: -
CDR3 length: 16
clone size: few
V gene: TRBV12-3/TRBV12-4
CDR3 DNA: TGTGCCAGCAGCTCGCCACTAGTTTCCCCGGCAGATACGCAGTATTTT
CDR3 protein: CASSSPLVSPADTQYF

J gene: TRBJ2-1
D gene: TRBD2
CDR3 length: 17
clone size: few
V gene: TRBV6-5
CDR3 DNA: TGTGCCAGCAGCTCCTCAGCCGGGGGGGGCCCCTACAATGAGCAGTTCTTC
CDR3 protein: CASSSSAGGGPYNEQFF

J gene: TRBJ2-4
D gene: TRBD1
CDR3 length: 17
clone size: few
V gene: TRBV29-1
CDR3 DNA: TGCAGCGTTGAAGATCTTAAGGGGGCCGTGGCCAAAAACATTCAGTACTTC
CDR3 protein: CSVEDLKGAVAKNIQYF

J gene: TRBJ1-5
D gene: -
CDR3 length: 15
clone size: few
V gene: TRBV28
CDR3 DNA: TGTGCCAGCAGTTTCTTCCCAAATAGCAATCAGCCCCAGCATTTT
CDR3 protein: CASSFFPNSNQPQHF

J gene: TRBJ2-5
D gene: -
CDR3 length: 16
clone size: few
V gene: TRBV5-1
CDR3 DNA: TGCGCCAGCAGCTCAACCCTGGGTGGCAGTAAAGAGACCCAGTACTTC
CDR3 protein: CASSSTLGGSKETQYF

J gene: TRBJ2-7
D gene: TRBD2
CDR3 length: 18
clone size: few
V gene: TRBV5-8
CDR3 DNA: TGTGCCAGCAGCTTGGGATGGGGGACTAGCGGGAGCTACTACGAGCAGTACTTC
CDR3 protein: CASSLGWGTSGSYYEQYF

J gene: TRBJ2-2
D gene: TRBD2
CDR3 length: 17
clone size: -
V gene: TRBV15
CDR3 DNA: TGTGCCACCAGCAGTACCATCGCGGGGGGGAACACCGGGGAGCTGTTTTTT
CDR3 protein: CATSSTIAGGNTGELFF

J gene: TRBJ2-7
D gene: -
CDR3 length: 14
clone size: few
V gene: TRBV27
CDR3 DNA: TGTGCCAGCAGTTTAGGTCCGGGTATTTACGAGCAGTACTTC
CDR3 protein: CASSLGPGIYEQYF

J gene: TRBJ2-3
D gene: -
CDR3 length: 13
clone size: -
V gene: TRBV6-6
CDR3 DNA: TGTGCCAGCAGTTACGGGAGCACAGATACGCAGTATTTT
CDR3 protein: CASSYGSTDTQYF

J gene: TRBJ2-7
D gene: TRBD1
CDR3 length: 13
clone size: few
V gene: TRBV29-1
CDR3 DNA: TGCAGCGTTAAAGGGACAGTCTTCTACGAGCAGTACTTC
CDR3 protein: CSVKGTVFYEQYF

J gene: TRBJ2-7
D gene: -
CDR3 length: 10
clone size: -
V gene: TRBV2
CDR3 DNA: TGTGCCAGCAGTGAAGGGAAGCAGTACTTC
CDR3 protein: CASSEGKQYF

J gene: TRBJ2-7
D gene: TRBD1
CDR3 length: 16
clone size: few
V gene: TRBV20-1
CDR3 DNA: TGCAGTGCTAGTGCGGACAGGGGGCGTTCTTCCTACGAGCAGTACTTC
CDR3 protein: CSASADRGRSSYEQYF

J gene: TRBJ2-5
D gene: TRBD2
CDR3 length: 17
clone size: -
V gene: TRBV7-2
CDR3 DNA: TGTGCCAGCAGCTTAGTAGGCGGGAGGGCTGGCGGGGAGACCCAGTACTTC
CDR3 protein: CASSLVGGRAGGETQYF

J gene: TRBJ2-7
D gene: -
CDR3 length: 12
clone size: few
V gene: TRBV6-2/TRBV6-3
CDR3 DNA: TGTGCCAGCAGTTACGGGGGTCTGACGCAGTACTTC
CDR3 protein: CASSYGGLTQYF

J gene: TRBJ1-6
D gene: -
CDR3 length: 13
clone size: few
V gene: TRBV20-1
CDR3 DNA: TGCAGTGCTAGAGAGGTCTCAAATTCACCCCTCCACTTT
CDR3 protein: CSAREVSNSPLHF

J gene: TRBJ1-2
D gene: TRBD1
CDR3 length: 14
clone size: -
V gene: TRBV4-1
CDR3 DNA: TGCGCCAGCAGCCGCGGACAGGGGGACTATGGCTACACCTTC
CDR3 protein: CASSRGQGDYGYTF

J gene: TRBJ1-5
D gene: -
CDR3 length: 15
clone size: few
V gene: TRBV7-9
CDR3 DNA: TGTGCCAGCAGCTTAGCATGGGTGAGCAATCAGCCCCAGCATTTT
CDR3 protein: CASSLAWVSNQPQHF

J gene: TRBJ2-5
D gene: -
CDR3 length: 15
clone size: once
V gene: TRBV6-5
CDR3 DNA: TGTGCCAGCAGTTCACTGGGGGCCGTTCAAGAGACCCAGTACTTC
CDR3 protein: CASSSLGAVQETQYF

J gene: TRBJ1-4
D gene: -
CDR3 length: 14
clone size: few
V gene: TRBV7-9
CDR3 DNA: TGTGCCAGCAGCTTAGGGTTGCCTAATGAAAAACTGTTTTTT
CDR3 protein: CASSLGLPNEKLFF

J gene: TRBJ2-1
D gene: -
CDR3 length: 14
clone size: few
V gene: TRBV7-6
CDR3 DNA: TGTGCCAGCAGCCCTCGGGACCCCATGAATGAGCAGTTCTTC
CDR3 protein: CASSPRDPMNEQFF

J gene: TRBJ2-3
D gene: -
CDR3 length: 15
clone size: -
V gene: TRBV19
CDR3 DNA: TGTGCCAGTAGTATCCGGGCGGGGAACACAGATACGCAGTATTTT
CDR3 protein: CASSIRAGNTDTQYF

J gene: TRBJ2-3
D gene: TRBD2
CDR3 length: 12
clone size: few
V gene: TRBV7-9
CDR3 DNA: TGTGCCAGCAGCCCCGGACTAGAGTCGCAGTATTTT
CDR3 protein: CASSPGLESQYF

J gene: TRBJ1-6
D gene: -
CDR3 length: 15
clone size: few
V gene: TRBV12-3/TRBV12-4
CDR3 DNA: TGTGCCAGCAGTTTATTGGGATCATATAATTCACCCCTCCACTTT
CDR3 protein: CASSLLGSYNSPLHF

J gene: TRBJ2-5
D gene: -
CDR3 length: 13
clone size: few
V gene: TRBV29-1
CDR3 DNA: TGCAGCGTTGAGTCTCAGAACCAAGAGACCCAGTACTTC
CDR3 protein: CSVESQNQETQYF

J gene: TRBJ2-5
D gene: TRBD2
CDR3 length: 18
clone size: -
V gene: TRBV5-1
CDR3 DNA: TGCGCCAGCAGCTTGGCCGGCGGGGGGAGAGGAGCTCGGGAGACCCAGTACTTC
CDR3 protein: CASSLAGGGRGARETQYF

J gene: TRBJ1-2
D gene: -
CDR3 length: 13
clone size: few
V gene: TRBV29-1
CDR3 DNA: TGCAGCGTTTCGAGAGACACTAACTATGGCTACACCTTC
CDR3 protein: CSVSRDTNYGYTF

J gene: TRBJ2-1
D gene: -
CDR3 length: 20
clone size: -
V gene: TRBV6-2/TRBV6-3
CDR3 DNA: TGTGCCAGCAGTACCCCTGGGGGCGGGGTAACCCTTAGCTCCTACAATGAGCAGTTCTTC
CDR3 protein: CASSTPGGGVTLSSYNEQFF

J gene: TRBJ2-7
D gene: -
CDR3 length: 14
clone size: few
V gene: TRBV28
CDR3 DNA: TGTGCCAGCAGATCTAGGACAATCTCCTACGAGCAGTACTTC
CDR3 protein: CASRSRTISYEQYF

J gene: TRBJ2-3
D gene: -
CDR3 length: 14
clone size: -
V gene: TRBV6-5
CDR3 DNA: TGTGCCAGCAGTTACTCGAAGTTGGCAGATACGCAGTATTTT
CDR3 protein: CASSYSKLADTQYF

J gene: TRBJ1-4
D gene: -
CDR3 length: 13
clone size: few
V gene: TRBV6-6
CDR3 DNA: TGTGCCAGCAGTCCCCCGGACAATGAAAAACTGTTTTTT
CDR3 protein: CASSPPDNEKLFF